The present T cell receptor beta chain was sequenced within a study of regulatory T cells in long-lasting Graves disease. As for the study in general: New Graves' disease cases had less than 3 months of antithyroid drugs.

Building the TCR beta libraries relied on iRepertoire HTBI primers, and CDR3 regions underwent Arm-PCR. TCRdb ran MiXCR on the multiplex PCR reads and lists one entry per CDR3 protein. The repertoire holds more than 300,000 distinct CDR3 sequences, roughly 15% seen once, with roughly 21% in the top ten. The time point: newly diagnosed GD, antithyroid drugs for less than 3 months. Isolated PBMC RNA provided the starting material for the TCR library. Concerning this clonotype itself: A much larger clone differs by one base, so this may be a read error.

Per the germline V gene, CDR1 is MGHRA and CDR2 is YSYEKL. The CDR3 is 14 amino acids. V lost 3 bases to trimming and J lost 6 bases; unmatched junction nucleotides: 7. These records were also assigned to another study, of T cells in Graves' hyperthyroidism and ophthalmopathy. That source reports: First-round RT-PCR of the TCR CDR3 relied on the HTBI primer set.

The chain uses TRBV4-1 and TRBJ2-7; 8 bases map to TRBD2. This clonotype was sampled from a woman aged 18-35 years with Graves disease. This sample comprised peripheral blood mononuclear cells (PBMCs), obtained at new diagnosis, from a patient treated with antithyroid drugs. The CDR3 sequence is CASSQTSVTCEQYF. CDR3 bases: TGCGCCAGCAGCCAGACTAGCGTGACCTGCGAGCAGTACTTC.